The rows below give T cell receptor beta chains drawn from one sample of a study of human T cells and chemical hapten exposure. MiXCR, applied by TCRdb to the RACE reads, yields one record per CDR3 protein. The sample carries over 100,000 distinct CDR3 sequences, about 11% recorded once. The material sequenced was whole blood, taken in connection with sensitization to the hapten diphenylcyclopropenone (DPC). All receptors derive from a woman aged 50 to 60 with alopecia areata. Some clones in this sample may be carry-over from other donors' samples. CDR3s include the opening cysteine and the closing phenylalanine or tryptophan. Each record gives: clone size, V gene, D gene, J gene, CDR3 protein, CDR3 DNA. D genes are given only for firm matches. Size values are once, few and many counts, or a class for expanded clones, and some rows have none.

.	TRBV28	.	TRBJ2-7	CASSSAGGNYEQYF	TGTGCCAGCAGTTCTGCCGGGGGTAACTACGAGCAGTACTTC
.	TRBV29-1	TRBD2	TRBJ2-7	CSVTSGSYEQYF	TGCAGCGTCACTAGCGGCTCCTACGAGCAGTACTTC
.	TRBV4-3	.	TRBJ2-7	CASSPSGTVSYEQYF	TGCGCCAGCAGCCCGTCCGGGACTGTATCCTACGAGCAGTACTTC
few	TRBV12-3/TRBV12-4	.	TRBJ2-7	CASSFGGYDEQYF	TGTGCCAGCAGTTTTGGAGGGTACGACGAGCAGTACTTC
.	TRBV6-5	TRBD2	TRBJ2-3	CASSYLGLAGGLITDTQYF	TGTGCCAGCAGTTACTTGGGACTAGCGGGGGGGCTAATCACAGATACGCAGTATTTT
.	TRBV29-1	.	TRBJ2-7	CSVVGSPDAGGEQYF	TGCAGCGTTGTAGGTAGCCCCGATGCGGGCGGCGAGCAGTACTTC
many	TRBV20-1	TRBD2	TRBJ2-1	CSAPGGLAGEREQFF	TGCAGTGCTCCCGGGGGACTAGCGGGAGAGCGGGAGCAGTTCTTC
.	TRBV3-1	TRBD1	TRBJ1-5	CASSQTGVNQPQHF	TGTGCCAGCAGCCAAACAGGGGTGAATCAGCCCCAGCATTTT
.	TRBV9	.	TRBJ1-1	CASSVVSAGSYTEAFF	TGTGCCAGCAGCGTAGTGAGCGCTGGGAGTTACACTGAAGCTTTCTTT
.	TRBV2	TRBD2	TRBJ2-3	CASKAGGSDTQYF	TGTGCCAGCAAGGCGGGAGGGTCAGATACGCAGTATTTT
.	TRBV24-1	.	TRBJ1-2	CATSDRGSNYGYTF	TGTGCCACCAGTGACAGGGGATCTAACTATGGCTACACCTTC
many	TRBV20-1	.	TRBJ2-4	CSASGLEVKNIQYF	TGCAGTGCTAGTGGCCTGGAGGTCAAAAACATTCAGTACTTC
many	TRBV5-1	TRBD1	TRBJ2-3	CATGTGGIPDTQYF	TGCGCCACCGGGACAGGGGGTATCCCAGATACGCAGTATTTT
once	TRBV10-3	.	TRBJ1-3	CAISDSLGNTIYF	TGTGCCATCAGTGACAGTCTGGGAAACACCATATATTTT
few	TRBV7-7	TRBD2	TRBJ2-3	CASSPGLAGSVDTQYF	TGTGCCAGCAGCCCCGGACTAGCGGGAAGTGTAGATACGCAGTATTTT
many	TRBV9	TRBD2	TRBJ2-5	CASSVDASGGAKTQYF	TGTGCCAGCAGCGTAGACGCTAGCGGGGGGGCGAAGACCCAGTACTTC
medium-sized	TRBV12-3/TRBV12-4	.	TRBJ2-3	CASSLEAGHTDTQYF	TGTGCCAGCAGTTTAGAGGCGGGGCACACAGATACGCAGTATTTT
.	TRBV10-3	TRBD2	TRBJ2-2	CAISVLWGLAGGSNTGELFF	TGTGCCATCAGTGTATTGTGGGGACTAGCGGGAGGGTCCAACACCGGGGAGCTGTTTTTT
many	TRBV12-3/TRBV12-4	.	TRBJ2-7	CASSLGDVRSYEQYF	TGTGCCAGCAGTCTAGGGGACGTGAGGAGCTACGAGCAGTACTTC
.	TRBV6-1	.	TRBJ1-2	CASSDPSSFYTF	TGTGCCAGCAGTGACCCTTCTTCTTTTTACACCTTC
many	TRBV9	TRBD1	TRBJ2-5	CASSVGGQTQETQYF	TGTGCCAGCAGCGTAGGGGGACAGACCCAAGAGACCCAGTACTTC
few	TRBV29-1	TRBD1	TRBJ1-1	CSILAQGATAFF	TGCAGCATACTTGCGCAGGGGGCGACAGCTTTCTTT
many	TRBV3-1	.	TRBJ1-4	CASSPRITTNEKLFF	TGTGCCAGCAGCCCACGTATAACAACTAATGAAAAACTGTTTTTT
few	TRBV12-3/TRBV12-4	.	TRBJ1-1	CALHPADTEAFF	TGTGCCTTACACCCGGCTGACACTGAAGCTTTCTTT
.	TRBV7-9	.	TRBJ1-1	CASSSYREDTEAFF	TGTGCCAGCAGCTCCTACAGGGAGGACACTGAAGCTTTCTTT
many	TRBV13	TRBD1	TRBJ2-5	CASSLQTGPETQYF	TGTGCCAGCAGCCTTCAGACAGGGCCAGAGACCCAGTACTTC
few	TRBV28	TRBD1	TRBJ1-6	CASRPGQGSYNSPLHF	TGTGCCAGCAGACCCGGACAGGGCTCCTATAATTCACCCCTCCACTTT
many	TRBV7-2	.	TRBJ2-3	CASSLGLGADTQYF	TGTGCCAGCAGCTTAGGGTTGGGGGCAGATACGCAGTATTTT
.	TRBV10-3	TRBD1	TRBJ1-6	CAISEAGQGDSPLHF	TGTGCCATCAGTGAGGCCGGACAGGGGGATTCACCCCTCCACTTT
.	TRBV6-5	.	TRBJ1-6	CASSYGVTNSPLNF	TGTGCCAGCAGTTACGGGGTTACGAATTCACCCCTCAACTTT
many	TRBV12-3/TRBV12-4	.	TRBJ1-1	CAILGDRNTEAFF	TGTGCCATCCTAGGGGATCGGAACACTGAAGCTTTCTTT
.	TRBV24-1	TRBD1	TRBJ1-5	CATSERDRGRGQPQHF	TGTGCCACCAGTGAGCGGGACAGGGGGCGAGGGCAGCCCCAGCATTTT
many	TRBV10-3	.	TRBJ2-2	CAIRENRNTGELFF	TGTGCCATCCGCGAGAACCGAAACACCGGGGAGCTGTTTTTT
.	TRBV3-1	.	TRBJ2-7	CASSQESGEQYF	TGTGCCAGCAGCCAAGAGTCGGGGGAGCAGTACTTC
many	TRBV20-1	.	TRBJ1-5	CSARDLRQERFEQPQHF	TGCAGTGCTAGAGATCTTCGACAGGAGAGATTCGAACAGCCCCAGCATTTT
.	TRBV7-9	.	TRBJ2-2	CASSFSQGPENTGELFF	TGTGCCAGCAGCTTCTCCCAGGGACCCGAGAACACCGGGGAGCTGTTTTTT
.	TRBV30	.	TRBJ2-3	CAWSVRSTDTQYF	TGTGCCTGGAGTGTGCGCAGCACAGATACGCAGTATTTT
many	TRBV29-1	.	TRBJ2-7	CSVEEGGGGGEQYF	TGCAGCGTTGAAGAAGGGGGCGGAGGGGGCGAGCAGTACTTC
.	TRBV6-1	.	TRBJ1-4	CASSEAMEGKLFF	TGTGCCAGCAGTGAAGCTATGGAGGGGAAACTGTTTTTT
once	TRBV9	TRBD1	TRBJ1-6	CASGPGTGVNAPLHF	TGTGCCAGCGGCCCTGGGACAGGGGTTAATGCACCCCTCCACTTT
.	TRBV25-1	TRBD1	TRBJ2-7	CASSYTGGYEQYF	TGTGCCAGCAGTTATACAGGGGGCTACGAGCAGTACTTC
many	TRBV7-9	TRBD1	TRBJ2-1	CASTDKQGVNEQFF	TGTGCCAGCACCGATAAGCAGGGGGTGAATGAGCAGTTCTTC
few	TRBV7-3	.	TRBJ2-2	CASSFGPYTGELFF	TGTGCCAGCAGCTTCGGGCCCTACACCGGGGAGCTGTTTTTT
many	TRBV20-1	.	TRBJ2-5	CSASNDAQETQYF	TGCAGTGCTAGCAATGATGCGCAAGAGACCCAGTACTTC
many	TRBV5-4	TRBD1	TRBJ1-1	CASSLGGAGGTEAFF	TGTGCCAGCAGCTTAGGAGGGGCAGGGGGGACTGAAGCTTTCTTT
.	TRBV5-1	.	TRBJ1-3	CASSLAASSGNTIYF	TGCGCCAGCAGCTTAGCAGCCAGCTCTGGAAACACCATATATTTT
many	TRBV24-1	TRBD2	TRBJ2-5	CATSGTSAGTQYF	TGTGCCACCAGTGGGACTAGCGCGGGGACCCAGTACTTC
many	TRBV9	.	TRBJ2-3	CASGPADTQYF	TGTGCCAGCGGTCCGGCAGATACGCAGTATTTT
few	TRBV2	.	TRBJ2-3	CASSETLDEYF	TGTGCCAGCAGTGAAACTCTAGATGAGTATTTT
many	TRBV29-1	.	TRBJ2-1	CSVEGLPNEQFF	TGCAGCGTTGAAGGACTGCCCAATGAGCAGTTCTTC
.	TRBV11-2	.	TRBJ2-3	CASSSFGGADTQYF	TGTGCCAGCAGCTCTTTTGGAGGCGCAGATACGCAGTATTTT
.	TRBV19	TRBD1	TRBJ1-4	CASTETWTGSVKLFF	TGTGCCAGTACCGAGACTTGGACAGGGAGTGTAAAACTGTTTTTT
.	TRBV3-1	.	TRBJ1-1	CASSQEGPRGTEAFF	TGTGCCAGCAGCCAGGAAGGGCCTAGGGGGACTGAAGCTTTCTTT
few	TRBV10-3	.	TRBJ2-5	CATAAGTETQYF	TGTGCCACTGCGGCGGGAACGGAGACCCAGTACTTC
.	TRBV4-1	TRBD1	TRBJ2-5	CASSHRDREVETQYF	TGCGCCAGCAGCCACCGGGACAGGGAGGTAGAGACCCAGTACTTC
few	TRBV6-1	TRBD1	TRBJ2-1	CASSSLDRGEAGEQFF	TGTGCCAGCAGTAGCCTCGACAGGGGGGAAGCTGGTGAGCAGTTCTTC
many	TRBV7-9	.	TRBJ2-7	CASSLVWTLEEDEQYF	TGTGCCAGCAGCTTAGTATGGACTCTGGAGGAGGACGAGCAGTACTTC